The 30 T cell receptor beta chains reported below all come from one sample, sequenced in a study of technical replicates of blood from a few donors (dated by TCRdb to about 2017). The receptor library was made with the immunoSEQ multiplex PCR assay. Sourced from immuneACCESS, this table was stored by TCRdb with only in-frame sequences that have V and J called. A share of the clones is absent; for the studies checked, an unresolved V gene accounts for under half, and the remainder has no known explanation. This sample gives about 80,000 clones in total; 91% of them show up just once. Around 0.4% of the sample lies in the top ten. The specimen sequenced was T cells isolated from PBMCs. All receptors derive from a human donor in good health.

Here the CDR3 reads CASSVAIRDGYTF. CDR3 nucleotides: TGTGCCAGCAGCGTAGCTATCCGGGATGGCTACACCTTC. The chain uses TRBV9 and TRBJ1-2; no definite D call. This CDR3 spans 13 amino acids. Trimming stripped 0 bases from V and 6 bases from J, with 9 bases between. Germline CDR1 is SGDLS and CDR2 is YYNGEE.

The chain links TRBV21-1 to TRBJ1-1; TRBD1 reflects the table's D call only, with no check against the DNA. TRBV21-1 is annotated as a pseudogene. This CDR3 region has 16 residues. For the CDR3, the DNA is TGTGCCAGCAGCAAAGGTGGCAGGGGGCTCGGCACTGAAGCTTTCTTT. Protein product: CASSKGGRGLGTEAFF.

This chain links TRBV9 with TRBJ2-3; 9 bases are shared with TRBD2. Looked up from germline, CDR1 is SGDLS and CDR2 is YYNGEE. The trim removed 0 bases at V and 3 bases at J, leaving 8 bases unmatched. This CDR3 comprises 17 residues. In DNA form, the CDR3 reads TGTGCCAGCAGCGTAGCCCCCTCGGCGGGAGGGACAGATACGCAGTATTTT. Translated, it gives CASSVAPSAGGTDTQYF.

This clone was recorded once. The V gene is TRBV9, the J gene TRBJ1-2; D is possibly TRBD1 (5 bases). V was pared by 0 bases and J by 7 bases, with 13 bases between. The CDR3 is made up of 14 amino acids. CDR1 and CDR2 from the germline V gene are SGDLS and YYNGEE. For the CDR3, the DNA is TGTGCCAGCAGCGTAGCTGGCAGGGTGGGTGGCTACACCTTC. It encodes CASSVAGRVGGYTF.

The V call is TRBV11-3, the J call TRBJ2-1, with TRBD2 as a possible D gene (5 bases). The CDR3 has 19 amino acids. CDR1 is SGHNT, CDR2 YENEEA, per germline. Trimming removed 2 bases from V and 7 bases from J, with 27 bases in between. The CDR3 reads CASSLQGGWHLPGNNEQFF. Here the CDR3 DNA reads TGTGCCAGCAGCTTACAAGGCGGGTGGCACCTGCCCGGGAATAATGAGCAGTTCTTC.

This chain joins TRBV11-2 and TRBJ2-3; 8 bases are a match to TRBD2. Germline trimming cut 5 bases from V and 4 bases from J; bases unmatched to any gene: 11. Germline assignment: CDR1 SGHAT and CDR2 FQNNGV. CDR3 length: 16 residues. CDR3 in amino acids: CASSTGGEGLADTQYF. The CDR3 nucleotides read TGTGCCAGCAGCACCGGGGGGGAGGGCCTTGCAGATACGCAGTATTTT.

The chain employs TRBV7-2 and TRBJ1-2; D may be TRBD1 (6 bases). Looked up from germline, CDR1 is SGHTA and CDR2 is FQGNSA. The CDR3 contains 17 residues. V lost 5 bases and J 5 bases, leaving 24 bases between the germline ends. The DNA for the CDR3 is TGTGCCAGCAGCGAAAGCGGGGGCACAGGGATTATTTATGGCTACACCTTC. Translating it yields CASSESGGTGIIYGYTF. The entire variable domain, with the rest obtained from reference TRBV7-2 and TRBJ1-2, is as follows: GAGVSQSPSNKVTEKGKDVELRCDPISGHTALYWYRQSLGQGLEFLIYFQGNSAPDKSGLPSDRFSAERTGGSVSTLTIQRTQQEDSAVYLCASSESGGTGIIYGYTFGSGTRLTVV.

The rearrangement joins TRBV10-2 to TRBJ1-2; TRBD1 agrees at 7 bases. The CDR3 totals 14 residues. CDR1 is WSHSY and CDR2 is SAAADI in the germline V gene. V lost 6 bases, J lost 4 bases, and 8 bases stayed unmatched. For the CDR3, the DNA is TGCGCCAGCAGGGGGGACAGCTGGGGCTATGGCTACACCTTC. It specifies CASRGDSWGYGYTF.

This rearrangement joins TRBV30 to TRBJ1-3, with unresolved D. The CDR3 contains 13 residues. Germline V lookup: CDR1 GTSNPN, CDR2 SVGIG (reference sequence). With 0 bases removed from V and 6 bases from J, the gap between germline ends came to 9 bases. CDR3 region: CAWSVFEENTIYF. Written as DNA, the CDR3 is TGTGCCTGGAGTGTATTCGAGGAAAACACCATATATTTT.

The genes are TRBV2 and TRBJ2-7, with TRBD2 identical over 12 bases. This CDR3 has 13 amino acids. Germline V CDR1 and CDR2: SNHLY, FYNNEI. Unmatched junction bases numbered 1, after V lost 8 bases and J lost 2 bases. The CDR3 here is CASRLAGAYEQYF. DNA of the CDR3: TGTGCCAGCCGACTAGCGGGAGCCTACGAGCAGTACTTC.

The rearrangement joins TRBV19 to TRBJ2-3, with D unresolved. The CDR3 runs to 13 residues. Germline V gene data show CDR1 as LNHDA and CDR2 as SQIVND (reference sequence). V lost 5 bases to trimming and J lost 1 base, with 7 bases between them. The CDR3 DNA reads TGTGCCAGTAGTCCGACACGCACAGATACGCAGTATTTT. Translation: CASSPTRTDTQYF.

Only a few counts were recorded for this clone. CDR3 in DNA: TGTGCCAGCAGCTTAGGGACTAGCGGGAGCACAGATACGCAGTATTTT. Translating gives CASSLGTSGSTDTQYF. The J gene is TRBJ2-3, the V gene TRBV11-3; 11 bases map to TRBD2. The germline CDR1 and CDR2 sequences are SGHNT and YENEEA. With V trimmed by 1 base and J by 0 bases, 0 bases remained unmatched. This CDR3 contains 16 residues.

This clone was observed a few times. V is TRBV6-6 and J is TRBJ1-1; TRBD1 agrees at 11 bases. CDR3 size: 14 residues. The junction had 3 bases not matched to a gene; V was cut back by 5 bases and J by 4 bases. In germline, CDR1 is MNHNY, CDR2 SVGAGI (reference sequence). CDR3 residues: CASSRTGGVTEAFF. The DNA of the CDR3 is TGTGCCAGCAGTCGGACAGGGGGCGTCACTGAAGCTTTCTTT.

The genes are TRBV2 and TRBJ2-2; D may be TRBD2 (6 bases). The CDR3 contains 14 residues. Between the trimmed V and J ends, which lost 7 bases and 9 bases, there was a span of 18 bases. Germline-derived CDR1 and CDR2 are SNHLY and FYNNEI. The CDR3 loop reads CASTLDGEVWELFF. The CDR3 coding sequence is TGTGCCAGCACCCTGGATGGGGAGGTCTGGGAGCTGTTTTTT.

The chain has TRBV5-4 and TRBJ1-1; TRBD1 matches 9 bases. Germline assignment: CDR1 SGHNT and CDR2 YYREEE (reference sequence). This CDR3 contains 16 residues. V trimming: 0 bases; J trimming: 6 bases; junction bases outside the gene matches: 9. CDR3 DNA sequence: TGTGCCAGCAGCTTGGTCAGGGACAGGGACTTCGCTGAAGCTTTCTTT. Protein product: CASSLVRDRDFAEAFF. Full variable domain (rest looked up from reference TRBV5-4 and TRBJ1-1): ETGVTQSPTHLIKTRGQQVTLRCSSQSGHNTVSWYQQALGQGPQFIFQYYREEENGRGNFPPRFSGLQFPNYSSELNVNALELDDSALYLCASSLVRDRDFAEAFFGQGTRLTVV.

The rearrangement joins TRBV6-1 to TRBJ1-5; a possible D gene is TRBD1 (6 bases). CDR1 MNHNS and CDR2 SASEGT come from the germline V gene. Deletions cut 8 bases from V and 4 bases from J, with 18 bases between. This CDR3 contains 15 residues. The CDR3 DNA is TGTGCCAGCGCCAAACAGGGTGCGGGTAATCAGCCCCAGCATTTT. This codes for CASAKQGAGNQPQHF.

J is TRBJ2-1 and V is TRBV5-4; 11 bases fit TRBD2. There are 16 residues in the CDR3. J was trimmed by 7 bases and V by 5 bases; bases with no gene match: 11. Per the germline V gene, CDR1 is SGHNT and CDR2 is YYREEE (reference sequence). The CDR3 here is CASSETSGSIGNEQFF. CDR3 nucleotide sequence: TGTGCCAGCAGTGAAACTAGCGGGAGTATAGGAAATGAGCAGTTCTTC.

CDR3 bases: TGCGCCAGCAGCCGGGAGACCCTCTACGAGCAGTACTTC. Encoded protein: CASSRETLYEQYF. The chain uses TRBV5-1 and TRBJ2-7; D is perhaps TRBD2 (6 bases). This CDR3 is 13 amino acids long. Between the trimmed V and J ends, which lost 4 bases and 3 bases, there was a span of 11 bases. The germline V gene encodes CDR1 SGHRS and CDR2 YFSETQ.

This sequence joins TRBV25-1 and TRBJ2-3, with a tentative D call TRBD2 (5 bases). With 1 base removed from V and 3 bases from J, the gap between germline ends came to 11 bases. The V gene's germline CDR1 is MGHDK and CDR2 SYGVNS. The CDR3 runs to 15 residues. The CDR3 DNA follows: TGTGCCAGCAGTGAATTAGGAGGAGGTACAGATACGCAGTATTTT. Protein product: CASSELGGGTDTQYF.

In this sample, this clone turned up once. This chain joins TRBV4-3 and TRBJ2-3, with a possible D match to TRBD2 (5 bases). Trimming removed 5 bases from V and 6 bases from J, with 12 bases in between. Germline CDR1 is LGHNA and CDR2 is YSLEER. The CDR3 covers 13 residues. The CDR3 DNA is TGCGCCAGCAGCTTAACTAGTGTGGATACGCAGTATTTT. This gives the protein CASSLTSVDTQYF.

Only one count was recorded for this clone. The genes are TRBV10-3 and TRBJ2-7; maybe TRBD1 (6 bases). The CDR3 is made up of 14 amino acids. Germline assignment: CDR1 ENHRY and CDR2 SYGVKD. Trimming cost V 7 bases and J 3 bases, with 16 bases left between them. The CDR3 nucleotides are TGTGCCATCACTAAGGACAGTACGGACTACGAGCAGTACTTC. Translation gives CAITKDSTDYEQYF.

The chain is built from TRBV11-2 and TRBJ1-1; 12 bases fit TRBD1. Losses at the gene ends were 1 base for V and 1 base for J; bases not matched to a gene: 4. The CDR3 covers 17 residues. Per the germline V gene, CDR1 is SGHAT and CDR2 is FQNNGV. The CDR3 bases are TGTGCCAGCAGCTTAGGGGACAGGGGGCCTTGGAACACTGAAGCTTTCTTT. Translated: CASSLGDRGPWNTEAFF. The whole variable domain, remainder taken from reference TRBV11-2 and TRBJ1-1, is EAGVAQSPRYKIIEKRQSVAFWCNPISGHATLYWYQQILGQGPKLLIQFQNNGVVDDSQLPKDRFSAERLKGVDSTLKIQPAKLEDSAVYLCASSLGDRGPWNTEAFFGQGTRLTVV.

The V gene is TRBV6-5, the J gene TRBJ2-5; 8 nucleotides align to TRBD2. This CDR3 has 15 amino acids. Trimming cost V 2 bases and J 5 bases; bases outside gene matches: 7. The germline CDR1 and CDR2 sequences are MNHEY and SVGAGI. CDR3 in DNA: TGTGCCAGCAGTTACGCTGCGGGAGGATCGGAGACCCAGTACTTC. Its translation is CASSYAAGGSETQYF.

The J gene is TRBJ2-7, the V gene TRBV6-6, with D unclear. Trimming shortened V by 3 bases and J by 1 base, and 7 bases separated the two germline ends. CDR3 length: 13 residues. Germline-derived CDR1 and CDR2 are MNHNY and SVGAGI (reference sequence). The CDR3 DNA follows: TGTGCCAGCAGTTATCTCCAGTCCTACGAGCAGTACTTC. Amino acid sequence: CASSYLQSYEQYF.

The chain is built from TRBV19 and TRBJ2-5, with D uncertain. The CDR3 contains 13 residues. The V end lost 3 bases, the J end lost 0 bases, and 5 bases lay between the germline ends. Germline V CDR1 and CDR2: LNHDA, SQIVND (reference sequence). For the CDR3, the DNA is TGTGCCAGTAGTATCAGTAACCAAGAGACCCAGTACTTC. It yields the protein CASSISNQETQYF. Full variable domain (remainder filled in from reference TRBV19 and TRBJ2-5): DGGITQSPKYLFRKEGQNVTLSCEQNLNHDAMYWYRQDPGQGLRLIYYSQIVNDFQKGDIAEGYSVSREKKESFPLTVTSAQKNPTAFYLCASSISNQETQYFGPGTRLLVL.

This chain connects TRBV11-2 to TRBJ2-7, with D unclear. CDR3 length: 12 residues. The V end was cut by 3 bases, the J end by 3 bases, with 6 bases between. The germline V gene encodes CDR1 SGHAT and CDR2 FQNNGV. The CDR3 region has the DNA TGTGCCAGCAGCTTCACAGACTACGAGCAGTACTTC. Translation gives CASSFTDYEQYF.

V gene TRBV29-1 combines with J gene TRBJ1-2; D unresolved. Germline CDR1 SQVTM, CDR2 ANQGSEA. Trimming removed 5 bases at V and 0 bases at J, with 13 bases between. The CDR3 is 14 amino acids. The CDR3 loop is CSVPGVATNYGYTF. In DNA, the CDR3 is TGCAGCGTTCCCGGGGTAGCAACTAACTATGGCTACACCTTC.

About this clone: Other DNA sequences within the sample encode an identical CDR3. The V gene is TRBV19, the J gene TRBJ2-7; TRBD1 aligns across 10 bases. V shed 4 bases and J 3 bases; nucleotides not matched to a gene: 0. Per germline, CDR1 LNHDA and CDR2 SQIVND (reference sequence). The CDR3 length is 13 residues. The CDR3 DNA sequence: TGTGCCAGTAGTAGGGACAGGGGCTACGAGCAGTACTTC. The encoded protein is CASSRDRGYEQYF.

The gene calls are TRBV4-1 and TRBJ2-7; 12 bases are a match to TRBD2. V dropped 1 base and J dropped 8; count of bases not matched to a gene: 6. The CDR3 covers 15 residues. The V gene's germline CDR1 is MGHRA and CDR2 YSYEKL. CDR3 bases: TGCGCCAGCAGCCAAGTCCTAGCGGGAGGGCCTCAGCAGTACTTC. Residues: CASSQVLAGGPQQYF.

This clone showed up just once. This chain links TRBV19 with TRBJ2-3; D uncertain. V lost 2 bases and J 4 bases, leaving 10 bases between the germline ends. Germline loops: CDR1 LNHDA, CDR2 SQIVND (reference sequence). The CDR3 has 14 amino acids. The CDR3 DNA follows: TGTGCCAGTAGTATAACAGTAAGCTCAGATACGCAGTATTTT. Its protein product is CASSITVSSDTQYF.